These 7 T cell receptor beta chains originate from one sample sequenced in a study of blood T cell repertoires in COVID-19. Sequencing was performed with immunoSEQ multiplex PCR; in TCRdb, only in-frame clones are kept and a portion is missing. Among about 320,000 clones listed, 85% were seen once. Sequencing used peripheral blood. All receptors come from a human donor in a cohort sampled during active COVID-19.

V and J are TRBV27 and TRBJ2-7; 10 bases are a match to TRBD1. CDR1 is MNHEY, CDR2 SMNVEV, per germline (reference sequence). This CDR3 has 16 amino acids. The J segment lost 5 bases and the V segment lost 3 bases, leaving 10 bases of the junction unmatched. The CDR3 DNA sequence: TGTGCCAGCAGTTTCAGCCCCGGGACAGGGGTACACGAGCAGTACTTC. Protein product: CASSFSPGTGVHEQYF.

V is TRBV12-5 and J is TRBJ1-2; D may be TRBD1 (5 bases). CDR1 LGHNT and CDR2 FRNRAP come from the germline V gene. The CDR3 runs to 16 residues. The V and J ends lost 5 bases and 1 base respectively, with 17 bases between them. CDR3 nucleotides: TGTGCTAGTGGTAAAATCCTGACAGAGATTAACTATGGCTACACCTTC. This translates into CASGKILTEINYGYTF. The whole variable domain, remainder taken from reference TRBV12-5 and TRBJ1-2, is DARVTQTPRHKVTEMGQEVTMRCQPILGHNTVFWYRQTMMQGLELLAYFRNRAPLDDSGMPKDRFSAEMPDATLATLKIQPSEPRDSAVYFCASGKILTEINYGYTFGSGTRLTVV.

J is TRBJ2-3 and V is TRBV6-4; possibly TRBD1 for D (6 bases). This CDR3 contains 14 residues. V shed 5 bases and J shed 1 base, with 10 bases lying between them. Germline V gene sequence: CDR1 MRHNA, CDR2 SNTAGT. The CDR3 protein is CASSLKGGTDTQYF. CDR3 in DNA: TGTGCCAGCAGTCTCAAGGGGGGCACAGATACGCAGTATTTT.

The J gene is TRBJ2-1, the V gene TRBV5-1; D is unclear. Trimming removed 2 bases from V and 8 bases from J, with 5 bases in between. Germline lookup yields CDR1 SGHRS and CDR2 YFSETQ. The CDR3 loop spans 11 amino acids. The CDR3 protein is CASSFSDEQFF. The CDR3 DNA is TGCGCCAGCAGCTTCTCCGATGAGCAGTTCTTC.

The rearrangement joins TRBV5-1 to TRBJ2-4; tentatively, D is TRBD2 (7 bases). Germline V CDR1 and CDR2: SGHRS, YFSETQ. Between the trimmed V and J ends, which lost 4 bases and 3 bases, there was a span of 20 bases. The CDR3 contains 17 residues. The CDR3 sequence is CASSPILGGVVKNIQYF. The CDR3 DNA follows: TGCGCCAGCAGCCCGATTTTAGGGGGGGTAGTCAAAAACATTCAGTACTTC.

This clone occurred many times. The rearrangement links TRBV24-1 to TRBJ2-7, with 11 positions matching TRBD2. The V and J ends lost 1 base and 2 bases, in that order; junction bases with no gene match: 3. Per the germline V gene, CDR1 is KGHDR and CDR2 is SFDVKD. The CDR3 totals 16 residues. The CDR3 DNA reads as TGTGCCACCAGTGATTTTGGGACTAGCGGAACCTACGAGCAGTACTTC. As protein: CATSDFGTSGTYEQYF.

The rearrangement uses TRBV24-1 and TRBJ1-5; 7 bases line up with TRBD1. This CDR3 has 15 amino acids. The germline V gene has CDR1 KGHDR and CDR2 SFDVKD. Trimming removed 4 bases from V and 5 bases from J; junction bases left unmatched: 7. CDR3 in DNA: TGTGCCACCAGTGACACCGACAGGGTGGATCAGCCCCAGCATTTT. Translation gives CATSDTDRVDQPQHF.